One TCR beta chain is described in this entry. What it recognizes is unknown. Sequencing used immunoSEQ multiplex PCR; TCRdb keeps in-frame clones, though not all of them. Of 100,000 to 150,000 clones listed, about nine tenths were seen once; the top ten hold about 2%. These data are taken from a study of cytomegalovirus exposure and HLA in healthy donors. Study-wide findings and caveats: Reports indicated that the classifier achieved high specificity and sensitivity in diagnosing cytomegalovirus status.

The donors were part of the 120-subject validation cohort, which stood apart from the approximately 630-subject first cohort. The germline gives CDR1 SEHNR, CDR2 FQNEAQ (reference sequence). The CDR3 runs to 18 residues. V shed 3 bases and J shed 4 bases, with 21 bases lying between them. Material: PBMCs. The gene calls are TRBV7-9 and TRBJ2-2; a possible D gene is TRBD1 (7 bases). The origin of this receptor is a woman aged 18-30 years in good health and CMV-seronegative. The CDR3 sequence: CASSFGQGGSRLTGELFF. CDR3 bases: TGTGCCAGCAGCTTCGGGCAGGGGGGAAGCAGGCTCACCGGGGAGCTGTTTTTT.